Here is one T cell receptor (beta chain) with its context. These data are taken from a study of blood T cells in healthy people across ages. Together with a sample-barcoded 5' primer, a J-beta primer mix was included in a second PCR lasting about 6 to 11 cycles. One entry per CDR3 protein, called by TCRdb with MiXCR from the 5' RACE reads. This table holds about 1.6 million distinct CDR3 sequences, approximately 32% found once. CDR1 and CDR2 (germline): MGHRA, YSYEKL. This CDR3 spans 14 amino acids. V was pared by 1 base and J by 7 bases, with 10 bases between. The rearrangement links TRBV4-1 to TRBJ1-4; D unresolved. The receptor was derived from a woman in her thirties in good health. The sequenced sample was blood. CDR3 coding DNA: TGCGCCAGCAGCCAAGGGTTCTTGGTTGAAAAACTGTTTTTT. Translated, it gives CASSQGFLVEKLFF.